The source of this T cell receptor (beta chain) is a study of control samples from healthy donors and cancer patients. The data were produced by immunoSEQ multiplex PCR, yet TCRdb's version contains in-frame clones alone and is incomplete. The sample carries approximately 76,000 clones, around 80% recorded once. With 7 bases clipped from V and 4 bases from J, the junction kept 17 bases outside the gene matches. Germline assignment: CDR1 MRHNA and CDR2 SNTAGT. This CDR3 spans 18 amino acids. The source is a man between 60 and 75 years old with head and neck cancer. What was sequenced was PBMCs. The rearrangement uses TRBV6-4 and TRBJ2-1; 9 bases align to TRBD2. CDR3 nucleotides: TGTGCCAGCATTCGAGGGGGTAGTAGCGGGGGAACTTACAATGAGCAGTTCTTC. Encoded protein: CASIRGGSSGGTYNEQFF.